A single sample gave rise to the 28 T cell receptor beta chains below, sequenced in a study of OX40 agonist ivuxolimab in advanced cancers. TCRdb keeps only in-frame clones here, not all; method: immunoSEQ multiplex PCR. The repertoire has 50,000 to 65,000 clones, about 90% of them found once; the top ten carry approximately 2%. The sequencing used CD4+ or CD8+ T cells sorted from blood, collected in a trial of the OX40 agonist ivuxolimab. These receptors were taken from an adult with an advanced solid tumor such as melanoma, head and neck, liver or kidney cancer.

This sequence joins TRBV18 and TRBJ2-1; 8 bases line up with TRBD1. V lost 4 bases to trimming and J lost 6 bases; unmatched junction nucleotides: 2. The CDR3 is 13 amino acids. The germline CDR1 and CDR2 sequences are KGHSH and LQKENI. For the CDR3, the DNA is TGTGCCAGCTCACTGACAGGGGCCAATGAGCAGTTCTTC. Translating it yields CASSLTGANEQFF.

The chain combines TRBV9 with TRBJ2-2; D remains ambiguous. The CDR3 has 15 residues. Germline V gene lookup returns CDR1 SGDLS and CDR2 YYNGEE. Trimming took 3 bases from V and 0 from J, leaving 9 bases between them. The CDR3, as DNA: TGTGCCAGCAGCGGCAGACCCGCGAACACCGGGGAGCTGTTTTTT. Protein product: CASSGRPANTGELFF.

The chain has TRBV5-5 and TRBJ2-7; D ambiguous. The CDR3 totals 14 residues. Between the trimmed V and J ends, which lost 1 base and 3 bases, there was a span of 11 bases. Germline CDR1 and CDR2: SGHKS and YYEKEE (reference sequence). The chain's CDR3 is CASSLIGVGYEQYV. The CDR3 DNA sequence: TGTGCCAGCAGCTTGATTGGGGTCGGCTACGAGCAGTACGTC.

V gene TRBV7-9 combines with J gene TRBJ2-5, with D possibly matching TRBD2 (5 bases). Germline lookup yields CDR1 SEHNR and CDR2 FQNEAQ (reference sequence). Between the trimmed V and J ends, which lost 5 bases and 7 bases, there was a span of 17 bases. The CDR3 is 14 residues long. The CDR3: CASSPPDHRGTQYF. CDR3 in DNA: TGTGCCAGCAGCCCGCCAGACCACCGGGGGACCCAGTACTTC.

In nucleotides, the CDR3 is TGTGCCAGCTCACTCGACGGTCCTAGCACAGATACGCAGTATTTT. Amino acids: CASSLDGPSTDTQYF. The chain carries TRBV18 and TRBJ2-3; D is unclear. Germline V gene lookup returns CDR1 KGHSH and CDR2 LQKENI. The CDR3 contains 15 residues. Trimming pared 4 bases from V and 0 bases from J, leaving 11 bases between.

The CDR3 protein is CASSLVEGNEQYV. The CDR3 DNA reads as TGTGCCAGCAGCTTAGTCGAGGGTAACGAGCAGTACGTC. The chain uses TRBV7-6 and TRBJ2-7; tentative D call: TRBD2 (5 bases). The germline V and J ends were trimmed by 1 base and 5 bases, with 9 bases remaining between them. CDR3 size: 13 residues. Germline loops: CDR1 SGHVS, CDR2 FNYEAQ.

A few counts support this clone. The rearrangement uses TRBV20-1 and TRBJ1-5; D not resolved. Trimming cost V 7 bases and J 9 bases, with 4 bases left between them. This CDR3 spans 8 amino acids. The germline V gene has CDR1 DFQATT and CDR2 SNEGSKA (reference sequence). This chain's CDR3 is CSVGPQHF. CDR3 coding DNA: TGCAGTGTGGGGCCCCAGCATTTT.

CDR3 nucleotide sequence: TGTGCCACCAGCATCGGGAGCGACAGGGTATTCTATGGCTACACCTTC. As protein: CATSIGSDRVFYGYTF. This chain connects TRBV15 to TRBJ1-2; 7 bases fit TRBD1. The CDR3 covers 16 residues. V trimming: 4 bases; J trimming: 4 bases; junction bases outside the gene matches: 12. Looked up from germline, CDR1 is LNHNV and CDR2 is YYDKDF (reference sequence). Combining the CDR3 with reference TRBV15 and TRBJ1-2 gives the whole variable domain DAMVIQNPRYQVTQFGKPVTLSCSQTLNHNVMYWYQQKSSQAPKLLFHYYDKDFNNEADTPDNFQSRRPNTSFCFLDIRSPGLGDTAMYLCATSIGSDRVFYGYTFGSGTRLTVV.

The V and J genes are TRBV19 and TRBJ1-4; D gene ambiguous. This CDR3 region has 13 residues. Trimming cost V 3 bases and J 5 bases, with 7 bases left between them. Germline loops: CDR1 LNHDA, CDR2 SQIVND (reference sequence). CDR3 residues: CASSIRRNEKLFF. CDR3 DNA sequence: TGTGCCAGTAGTATCCGAAGGAATGAAAAACTGTTTTTT.

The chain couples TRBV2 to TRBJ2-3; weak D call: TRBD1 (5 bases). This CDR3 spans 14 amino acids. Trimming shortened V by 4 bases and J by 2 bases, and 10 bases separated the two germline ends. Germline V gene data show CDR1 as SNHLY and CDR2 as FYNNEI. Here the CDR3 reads CASSAGLNTDTQYF. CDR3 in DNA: TGTGCCAGCAGTGCAGGGCTTAACACAGATACGCAGTATTTT. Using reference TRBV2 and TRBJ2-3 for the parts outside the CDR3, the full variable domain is EPEVTQTPSHQVTQMGQEVILRCVPISNHLYFYWYRQILGQKVEFLVSFYNNEISEKSEIFDDQFSVERPDGSNFTLKIRSTKLEDSAMYFCASSAGLNTDTQYFGPGTRLTVL.

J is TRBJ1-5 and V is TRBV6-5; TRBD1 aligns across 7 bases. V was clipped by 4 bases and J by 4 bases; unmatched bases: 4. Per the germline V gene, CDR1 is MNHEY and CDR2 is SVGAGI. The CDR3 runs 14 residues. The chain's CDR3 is CASSWDRTNQPQHF. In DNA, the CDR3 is TGTGCCAGCAGTTGGGACAGAACAAATCAGCCCCAGCATTTT.

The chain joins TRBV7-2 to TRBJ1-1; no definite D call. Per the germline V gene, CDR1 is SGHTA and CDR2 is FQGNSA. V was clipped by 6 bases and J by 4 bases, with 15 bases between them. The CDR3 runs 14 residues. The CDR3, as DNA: TGTGCCAGCAGGGGGAATGTTTGGGGCACTGAAGCTTTCTTT. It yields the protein CASRGNVWGTEAFF.

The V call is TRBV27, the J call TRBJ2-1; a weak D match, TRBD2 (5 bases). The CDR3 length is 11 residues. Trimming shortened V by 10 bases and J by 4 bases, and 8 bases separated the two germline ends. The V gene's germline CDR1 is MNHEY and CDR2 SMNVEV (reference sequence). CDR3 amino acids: CATGLYNEQFF. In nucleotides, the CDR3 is TGTGCCACCGGACTTTACAATGAGCAGTTCTTC.

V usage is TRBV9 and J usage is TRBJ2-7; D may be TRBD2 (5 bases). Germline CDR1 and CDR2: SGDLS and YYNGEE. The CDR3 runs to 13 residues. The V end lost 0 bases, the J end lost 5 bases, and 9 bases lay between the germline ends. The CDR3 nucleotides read TGTGCCAGCAGCGTAGAGGACTGGGACGAGCAGTACTTC. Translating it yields CASSVEDWDEQYF.

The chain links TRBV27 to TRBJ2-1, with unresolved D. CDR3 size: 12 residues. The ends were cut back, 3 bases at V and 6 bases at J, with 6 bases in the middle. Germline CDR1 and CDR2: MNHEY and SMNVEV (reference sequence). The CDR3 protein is CASSFGVNEQFF. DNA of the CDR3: TGTGCCAGCAGTTTCGGCGTCAATGAGCAGTTCTTC.

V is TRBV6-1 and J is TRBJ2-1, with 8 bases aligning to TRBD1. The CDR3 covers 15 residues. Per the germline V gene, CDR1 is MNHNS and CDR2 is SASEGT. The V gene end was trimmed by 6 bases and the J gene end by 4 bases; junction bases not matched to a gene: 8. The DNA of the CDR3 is TGTGCCAGCAGAACACCGGGACAGGTTTACAATGAGCAGTTCTTC. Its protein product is CASRTPGQVYNEQFF.

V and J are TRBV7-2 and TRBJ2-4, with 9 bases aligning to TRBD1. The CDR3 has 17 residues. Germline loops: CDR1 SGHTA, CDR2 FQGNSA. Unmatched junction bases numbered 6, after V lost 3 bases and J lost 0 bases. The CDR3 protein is CASSFILTGGAKNIQYF. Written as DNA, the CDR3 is TGTGCCAGCAGCTTCATATTGACAGGGGGAGCCAAAAACATTCAGTACTTC.

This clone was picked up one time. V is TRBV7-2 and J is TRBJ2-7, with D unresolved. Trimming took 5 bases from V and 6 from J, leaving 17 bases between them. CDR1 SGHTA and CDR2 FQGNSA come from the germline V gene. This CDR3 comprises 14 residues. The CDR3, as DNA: TGTGCCAGCAGCCTGATTAACACCTTCGGCGAGCAGTACTTC. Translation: CASSLINTFGEQYF.

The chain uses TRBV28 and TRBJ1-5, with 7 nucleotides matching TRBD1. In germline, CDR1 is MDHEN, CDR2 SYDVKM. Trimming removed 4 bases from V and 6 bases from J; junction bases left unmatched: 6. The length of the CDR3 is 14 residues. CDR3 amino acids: CASSSTGRRQPQHF. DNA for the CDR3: TGTGCCAGCAGTTCGACAGGGAGACGTCAGCCCCAGCATTTT.

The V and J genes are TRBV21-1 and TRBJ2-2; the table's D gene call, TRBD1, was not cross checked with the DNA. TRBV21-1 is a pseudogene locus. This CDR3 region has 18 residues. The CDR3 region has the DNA TGTGCCAGCAGTAAAAATGAGGGGACAGGGGGGACCACCGGGGAGCTGTTTTTT. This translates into CASSKNEGTGGTTGELFF.

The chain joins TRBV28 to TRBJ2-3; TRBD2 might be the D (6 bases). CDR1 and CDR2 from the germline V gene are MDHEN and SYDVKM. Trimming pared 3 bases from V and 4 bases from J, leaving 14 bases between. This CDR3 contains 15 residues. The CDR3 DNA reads TGTGCCAGCAGTTTGCTGAGGGAGGCCGCAGATACGCAGTATTTT. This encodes CASSLLREAADTQYF.

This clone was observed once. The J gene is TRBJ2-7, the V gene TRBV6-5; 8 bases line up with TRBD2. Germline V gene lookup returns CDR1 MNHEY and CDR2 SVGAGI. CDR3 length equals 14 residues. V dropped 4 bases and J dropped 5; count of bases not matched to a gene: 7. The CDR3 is CASSWREASDEQYF. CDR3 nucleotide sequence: TGTGCCAGCAGTTGGCGGGAGGCATCCGACGAGCAGTACTTC.

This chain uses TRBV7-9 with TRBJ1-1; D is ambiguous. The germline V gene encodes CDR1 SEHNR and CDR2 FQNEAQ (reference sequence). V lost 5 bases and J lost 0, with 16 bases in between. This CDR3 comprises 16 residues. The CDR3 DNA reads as TGTGCCAGCAGCCCCCTGGGCAGGACCATGAACACTGAAGCTTTCTTT. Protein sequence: CASSPLGRTMNTEAFF.

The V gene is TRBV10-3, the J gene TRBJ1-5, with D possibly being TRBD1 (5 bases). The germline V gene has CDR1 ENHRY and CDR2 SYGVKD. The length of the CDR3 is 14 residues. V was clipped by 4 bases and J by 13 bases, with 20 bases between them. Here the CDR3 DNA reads TGTGCCATCAGTGGGGGGTCAGCCCAGAGGCCGCAGCATTTT. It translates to CAISGGSAQRPQHF.

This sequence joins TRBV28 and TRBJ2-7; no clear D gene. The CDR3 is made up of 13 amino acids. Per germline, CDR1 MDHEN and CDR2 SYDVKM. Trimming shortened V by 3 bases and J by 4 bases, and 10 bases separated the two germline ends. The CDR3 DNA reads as TGTGCCAGCAGTTTTCAACGGCAATACGAGCAGTACGTC. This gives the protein CASSFQRQYEQYV.

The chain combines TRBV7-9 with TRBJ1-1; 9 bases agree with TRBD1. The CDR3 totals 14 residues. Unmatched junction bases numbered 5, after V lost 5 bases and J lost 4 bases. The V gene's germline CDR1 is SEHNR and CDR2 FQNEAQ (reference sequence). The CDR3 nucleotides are TGTGCCAGCAGCGCGGGACAGGGTCCCACTGAAGCTTTCTTT. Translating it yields CASSAGQGPTEAFF. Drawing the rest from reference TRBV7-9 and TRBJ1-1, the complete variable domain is DTGVSQNPRHKITKRGQNVTFRCDPISEHNRLYWYRQTLGQGPEFLTYFQNEAQLEKSRLLSDRFSAERPKGSFSTLEIQRTEQGDSAMYLCASSAGQGPTEAFFGQGTRLTVV.

This CDR3 reads CASSLNRGPTEAFF. As DNA, the CDR3 is TGTGCCAGCAGCCTGAACAGGGGGCCCACTGAAGCTTTCTTT. The rearrangement uses TRBV6-5 and TRBJ1-1; 9 bases align to TRBD1. This CDR3 spans 14 amino acids. CDR1 and CDR2 (germline): MNHEY, SVGAGI. The V segment lost 6 bases and the J segment 4 bases; nucleotides outside the gene matches: 6.

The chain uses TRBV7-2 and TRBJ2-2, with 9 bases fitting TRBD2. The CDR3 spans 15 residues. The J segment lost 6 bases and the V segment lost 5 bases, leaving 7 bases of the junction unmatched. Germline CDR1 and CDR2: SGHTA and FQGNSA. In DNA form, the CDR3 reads TGTGCCAGCAGCCCCCTTCAGCGGGGGGCCGGGGAGCTGTTTTTT. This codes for CASSPLQRGAGELFF. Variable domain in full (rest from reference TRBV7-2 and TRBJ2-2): GAGVSQSPSNKVTEKGKDVELRCDPISGHTALYWYRQSLGQGLEFLIYFQGNSAPDKSGLPSDRFSAERTGGSVSTLTIQRTQQEDSAVYLCASSPLQRGAGELFFGEGSRLTVL.